These 9 T cell receptor beta chains came from one sample sequenced in a study of T cell responses to AZD1222 COVID-19 vaccine. Repertoires were generated with immunoSEQ multiplex PCR, while TCRdb's copy carries only in-frame clones and drops some. Among approximately 170,000 clones listed, approximately 90% were seen once. The sample in question was peripheral blood, obtained 28 days after the second AZD1222 dose. Receptors originate from an adult who received the AZD1222 COVID-19 vaccine.

The V call is TRBV7-8, the J call TRBJ2-7; 7 nucleotides line up with TRBD1. Per germline, CDR1 SGHVS and CDR2 FQNEAQ. CDR3 size: 14 residues. V was pared by 2 bases and J by 2 bases, with 3 bases of the junction left unmatched. The CDR3 loop is CASSLRDSTYEQYF. The CDR3 bases are TGTGCCAGCAGCTTAAGGGACAGCACCTACGAGCAGTACTTC.

On this clone itself: At the DNA level, this CDR3 is encoded by other sequences in the same sample as well. The chain is built from TRBV5-1 and TRBJ1-4; D gene unclear. V was clipped by 3 bases and J by 7 bases, with 4 bases between them. There are 11 residues in the CDR3. Germline V gene lookup returns CDR1 SGHRS and CDR2 YFSETQ. CDR3 protein: CASSSGEKLFF. The CDR3 nucleotides are TGCGCCAGCAGCTCCGGTGAAAAACTGTTTTTT.

V and J are TRBV12-3 or TRBV12-4 and TRBJ2-1, with D unresolved. The CDR3 covers 11 residues. Trimming shortened V by 6 bases and J by 6 bases, and 6 bases separated the two germline ends. DNA for the CDR3: TGTGCCAGCAGACAGCGCAATGAGCAGTTCTTC. Protein sequence: CASRQRNEQFF.

The rearrangement uses TRBV2 and TRBJ1-4, with 8 bases identical to TRBD1. The germline V gene encodes CDR1 SNHLY and CDR2 FYNNEI. This CDR3 has 15 amino acids. With V trimmed by 7 bases and J by 5 bases, 9 bases remained unmatched. This chain's CDR3 is CASTPGDRRNEKLFF. The CDR3 DNA sequence: TGTGCCAGCACCCCCGGGGACAGGAGAAATGAAAAACTGTTTTTT.

The gene calls are TRBV7-2 and TRBJ2-1; possible D gene TRBD1, 6 bases. V lost 0 bases and J lost 5, with 14 bases in between. This CDR3 has 16 amino acids. The germline V gene has CDR1 SGHTA and CDR2 FQGNSA. This CDR3 is CASSLAGSRGHNEQFF. The CDR3 DNA is TGTGCCAGCAGCTTAGCGGGGTCCAGGGGACACAATGAGCAGTTCTTC.

The CDR3 reads CASSGTEANEKLFF. The CDR3, as DNA: TGTGCCAGCAGCGGGACAGAGGCTAATGAAAAACTGTTTTTT. The V call is TRBV7-9, the J call TRBJ1-4; 7 bases are a match to TRBD1. V trimming: 5 bases; J trimming: 3 bases; junction bases outside the gene matches: 3. Germline-derived CDR1 and CDR2 are SEHNR and FQNEAQ (reference sequence). The CDR3 totals 14 residues.

CDR3 nucleotide sequence: TGTGCCAGCAGTTACGGAGGGAGAGCGGCTTTCTTT. Its translation: CASSYGGRAAFF. V usage is TRBV6-2 or TRBV6-3 and J usage is TRBJ1-1; D call uncertain. There are 12 residues in the CDR3. CDR1 and CDR2 (germline): MNHEY, SVGEGT. Trimming shortened V by 2 bases and J by 11 bases, and 12 bases separated the two germline ends.

V is TRBV6-2 or TRBV6-3 and J is TRBJ2-7; possibly TRBD2 for D (6 bases). V was trimmed by 2 bases and J by 6 bases, leaving 14 bases between them. From germline, CDR1 is MNHEY and CDR2 SVGEGT. CDR3 length equals 14 residues. The CDR3 nucleotides read TGTGCCAGCAGTTACGGGCGGACTACGGCCGAGCAGTACTTC. It specifies CASSYGRTTAEQYF.

The CDR3 DNA is TGTGCCAGCAGTTCCGACGGAAACTATGGCTACACCTTC. It encodes CASSSDGNYGYTF. This chain links TRBV12-3 or TRBV12-4 with TRBJ1-2; D ambiguous. The CDR3 contains 13 residues. V was cut by 4 bases and J by 2 bases, with 8 bases left in between.